Described below is a single T cell receptor (beta chain) sequence and its context. The data derive from a study of blood T cell repertoires in COVID-19. Some clones are missing from TCRdb's copy, which holds only in-frame ones; the method was immunoSEQ multiplex PCR. The table shows over 130,000 clones, with approximately 88% occurring only once. This CDR3 comprises 15 residues. The receptor was derived from a human donor in a cohort sampled during active COVID-19. V is TRBV21-1 and J is TRBJ1-1; the D call TRBD1 from the table was never checked on the DNA. TRBV21-1 is a pseudogene. The source material was peripheral blood. The CDR3 here is CASSMQVCMNTEAFF. DNA for the CDR3: TGTGCCAGCAGCATGCAGGTGTGTATGAACACTGAAGCTTTCTTT.